This T cell receptor beta chain is drawn from a study of T cell responses to AZD1222 COVID-19 vaccine. Only in-frame clones appear in the TCRdb table, and some are missing; sequencing was by immunoSEQ multiplex PCR. This table holds some 87,000 clones, approximately 90% found once. On this clone: Its antigen is undetermined.

Points from the study as a whole: Donors skewed white British and female; clonal diversity was possibly underestimated. In the spike-specific TCR repertoire, nearly half reportedly target unmutated variant regions.

This CDR3 comprises 16 residues. V shed 0 bases, J shed 2 bases, and the junction held 3 bases outside the gene matches. Germline V gene lookup returns CDR1 SGHTA and CDR2 FQGTGA. The V gene is TRBV7-3, the J gene TRBJ2-1; 8 bases are a match to TRBD1. Sequenced material: peripheral blood, taken on day 0 of AZD1222 vaccination. This receptor was obtained from an adult in good health. The CDR3 loop is CASSLTGQGPYNEQFF. CDR3 nucleotide sequence: TGTGCCAGCAGCTTAACCGGACAGGGTCCCTACAATGAGCAGTTCTTC.